One and the same sample provided the 14 T cell receptor beta chains below, sequenced in a study of blood T cell repertoires in COVID-19. Sequenced by immunoSEQ multiplex PCR; TCRdb stores in-frame clones only, minus some. The data hold under 250,000 clones, with over 75% observed a single time. Sequencing was done on a sample of PBMCs or T cells enriched from blood (not recorded which). These receptors came from a woman in her thirties or forties who had been exposed to COVID-19.

The V call is TRBV29-1, the J call TRBJ1-1; a possible D gene is TRBD1 (6 bases). The V gene lost 6 bases and the J gene lost 5 bases, with 10 bases spanning the gap. This CDR3 is built from 11 residues. CDR1 is SQVTM and CDR2 is ANQGSEA in the germline V gene. Here the CDR3 reads CSVSRGTEAFF. CDR3 nucleotides: TGCAGCGTCTCCAGGGGAACTGAAGCTTTCTTT. Supplemented by reference TRBV29-1 and TRBJ1-1, the full variable domain reads SAVISQKPSRDICQRGTSLTIQCQVDSQVTMMFWYRQQPGQSLTLIATANQGSEATYESGFVIDKFPISRPNLTFSTLTVSNMSPEDSSIYLCSVSRGTEAFFGQGTRLTVV.

A single count supports this clone. The V call is TRBV20-1, the J call TRBJ1-4, with unresolved D. V lost 6 bases and J 11 bases, leaving 13 bases between the germline ends. Germline V gene lookup returns CDR1 DFQATT and CDR2 SNEGSKA (reference sequence). The CDR3 extends over 11 amino acids. CDR3 in amino acids: CSAQDKAKLFF. In nucleotides, the CDR3 is TGCAGTGCACAAGACAAGGCGAAACTGTTTTTT.

This chain links TRBV5-1 with TRBJ2-2, with TRBD1 identical over 9 bases. The CDR3 is 15 residues long. Germline V gene lookup returns CDR1 SGHRS and CDR2 YFSETQ. The V gene end was trimmed by 0 bases and the J gene end by 3 bases; junction bases not matched to a gene: 0. As DNA, the CDR3 is TGCGCCAGCAGCTTGGGGGACAGGGACACCGGGGAGCTGTTTTTT. Its protein is CASSLGDRDTGELFF.

The V gene is TRBV30, the J gene TRBJ2-5; D remains unclear. The V end lost 0 bases, the J end lost 5 bases, and 10 bases lay between the germline ends. Germline CDR1 is GTSNPN and CDR2 is SVGIG (reference sequence). This CDR3 contains 13 residues. The CDR3 sequence is CAWSVKARETQYF. CDR3 coding DNA: TGTGCCTGGAGTGTTAAAGCGCGGGAGACCCAGTACTTC. Complete variable domain (other parts from reference TRBV30 and TRBJ2-5): SQTIHQWPATLVQPVGSPLSLECTVEGTSNPNLYWYRQAAGRGLQLLFYSVGIGQISSEVPQNLSASRPQDRQFILSSKKLLLSDSGFYLCAWSVKARETQYFGPGTRLLVL.

The genes are TRBV19 and TRBJ2-3, with 12 bases aligning to TRBD2. Germline CDR1 is LNHDA and CDR2 is SQIVND (reference sequence). The ends lost 3 bases at V and 1 base at J; junction bases unmatched: 5. CDR3 length: 17 amino acids. In DNA, the CDR3 is TGTGCCAGTAGTATTCTGCCTAGCGGGAGGGGCACAGATACGCAGTATTTT. The encoded protein is CASSILPSGRGTDTQYF.

V gene TRBV29-1 combines with J gene TRBJ1-1; D is unresolved. Germline V gives CDR1 SQVTM, CDR2 ANQGSEA. V was trimmed by 4 bases and J by 0 bases, leaving 6 bases between them. The CDR3 contains 12 residues. This chain's CDR3 is CSVGGLNTEAFF. In DNA form, the CDR3 reads TGCAGCGTTGGAGGGTTGAACACTGAAGCTTTCTTT.

As concerns this clone: Different DNA sequences within this sample yield the same CDR3. The V call is TRBV9, the J call TRBJ1-5, with TRBD1 matching 7 bases. The CDR3 has 14 amino acids. Germline CDR1 and CDR2: SGDLS and YYNGEE. The ends lost 0 bases at V and 7 bases at J; junction bases unmatched: 4. The CDR3 is CASSVASGGQPQHF. The CDR3 DNA reads TGTGCCAGCAGCGTAGCGTCAGGGGGACAGCCCCAGCATTTT.

The rearrangement uses TRBV7-2 and TRBJ1-2, with 7 bases fitting TRBD1. Trimming removed 4 bases from V and 0 bases from J; junction bases left unmatched: 11. Germline loops: CDR1 SGHTA, CDR2 FQGNSA. The CDR3 totals 17 residues. CDR3 DNA: TGTGCCAGCAGCTCACGGATAACAGGGGCCTCTAACTATGGCTACACCTTC. This translates into CASSSRITGASNYGYTF.

This rearrangement joins TRBV11-3 to TRBJ1-4, with D possibly TRBD1 on 5 matching bases. CDR1 and CDR2 (germline): SGHNT, YENEEA. This CDR3 spans 15 amino acids. With 1 base removed from V and 3 bases from J, the gap between germline ends came to 9 bases. The CDR3 DNA reads as TGTGCCAGCAGCTTAGGGCAGGGATCTAATGAAAAACTGTTTTTT. Translating gives CASSLGQGSNEKLFF.

The genes are TRBV11-2 and TRBJ2-7, with 7 positions matching TRBD2. V shed 1 base and J 4 bases; nucleotides not matched to a gene: 4. The CDR3 is made up of 14 amino acids. Germline values: CDR1 SGHAT, CDR2 FQNNGV. In nucleotides, the CDR3 is TGTGCCAGCAGCTTAGGCCAGGGAGGGTACGAGCAGTACTTC. It yields the protein CASSLGQGGYEQYF.

This rearrangement joins TRBV5-4 to TRBJ1-2; D might be TRBD1 (6 bases). The CDR3 is made up of 15 amino acids. The ends were cut back, 4 bases at V and 3 bases at J, with 16 bases in the middle. The germline V gene encodes CDR1 SGHNT and CDR2 YYREEE (reference sequence). CDR3 in amino acids: CASSPRGGGDYGYTF. The CDR3 nucleotides are TGTGCCAGCAGCCCGAGGGGGGGCGGGGACTATGGCTACACCTTC.

V is TRBV3-1 (or the pseudogene TRBV3-2) and J is TRBJ1-1; the D is unclear. The length of the CDR3 is 13 residues. V lost 6 bases, J lost 1 base, and 9 bases lay in between. Germline CDR1 LGHDT, CDR2 YNNKEL (reference sequence). Here the CDR3 reads CASSLGGNTEAFF. The CDR3 nucleotides read TGTGCCAGCAGTTTGGGAGGGAACACTGAAGCTTTCTTT.

The chain carries TRBV23-1 and TRBJ1-5; D unresolved. TRBV23-1 is designated an ORF whose function remains uncertain. The length of the CDR3 is 19 residues. Trimming took 4 bases from V and 3 from J, leaving 25 bases between them. CDR3 bases: TGCGCCAGCAGTCCCTTACCACTTAGTGGAAGAGGTGCCAATCAGCCCCAGCATTTT. Translating it yields CASSPLPLSGRGANQPQHF.

The chain couples TRBV30 to TRBJ1-6; the D gene is possibly TRBD1 (5 bases). The CDR3 has 13 residues. Germline CDR1 reads GTSNPN; CDR2 reads SVGIG (reference sequence). With 0 bases removed from V and 10 bases from J, the gap between germline ends came to 10 bases. DNA of the CDR3: TGTGCCTGGAGTGTACTGGGGCTATCACCCCTCCACTTT. This gives the protein CAWSVLGLSPLHF.